This is a list of T cell receptor beta chains from one sample in a study of OX40 agonist ivuxolimab in advanced cancers. The protocol was immunoSEQ multiplex PCR, while the TCRdb copy is restricted to in-frame clones and leaves out a portion. The data hold 9,500 to 11,000 clones, with 77% observed a single time. The sequencing here drew on CD4+ or CD8+ T cells sorted from blood, taken in a trial of the OX40 agonist ivuxolimab. These receptors came from an adult with an advanced solid tumor such as melanoma, head and neck, liver or kidney cancer. Both conserved end residues are part of each CDR3. D genes are given only for firm matches. Clone sizes are given selectively: once, few, many, or a class where the clone is expanded.

size,V,length,J,D,CDR3,DNA
-,TRBV6-5,16,TRBJ1-4,-,CASSYNFGGVNEKLFF,TGTGCCAGCAGTTATAACTTTGGGGGGGTGAATGAAAAACTGTTTTTT
-,TRBV6-5,14,TRBJ2-7,-,CASSRDTLTYEQYF,TGTGCCAGCAGTCGGGACACTTTAACCTACGAGCAGTACTTC
-,TRBV7-9,15,TRBJ2-7,TRBD1,CASSLAQGQLYEQYF,TGTGCCAGCAGCTTAGCGCAGGGACAGCTCTACGAGCAGTACTTC
-,TRBV5-8,15,TRBJ1-2,TRBD1,CASSTGTVMNYGYTF,TGTGCCAGCAGCACCGGGACAGTAATGAACTATGGCTACACCTTC
-,TRBV5-1,17,TRBJ1-3,-,CASSPIEYRHSGNTIYF,TGCGCCAGCTCTCCAATTGAGTACCGACACTCTGGAAACACCATATATTTT
-,TRBV19,16,TRBJ2-3,TRBD2,CATVGAGDRSTDTQYF,TGTGCCACCGTAGGGGCGGGGGACCGTAGCACAGATACGCAGTATTTT
-,TRBV7-9,16,TRBJ2-7,TRBD2,CAIFIPGGQGNYEQYF,TGTGCCATCTTCATCCCGGGGGGGCAGGGTAATTACGAGCAGTACTTC
-,TRBV11-2,15,TRBJ1-4,TRBD1,CASSSLDRSNEKLFF,TGTGCCAGCAGCTCCCTGGACAGGAGTAATGAAAAACTGTTTTTT
medium-sized,TRBV11-2,12,TRBJ2-3,-,CASSFYTDTQYF,TGTGCCAGCAGCTTTTACACAGATACGCAGTATTTT
-,TRBV27,13,TRBJ2-7,TRBD1,CASSSGQGNEQYF,TGTGCCAGCAGTTCGGGACAGGGGAACGAGCAGTACTTC
-,TRBV5-1,14,TRBJ2-7,-,CASSPIGSALEQYF,TGCGCCAGCAGCCCGATTGGATCGGCCCTCGAGCAGTACTTC
-,TRBV21-1,19,TRBJ1-5,-,CASSKVPNWGVKLNQPQHF,TGTGCCAGCAGCAAAGTGCCCAATTGGGGGGTGAAGCTAAATCAGCCCCAGCATTTT
-,TRBV9,13,TRBJ1-1,TRBD1,CASSVARDRATFF,TGTGCCAGCAGCGTAGCTCGGGACAGGGCGACTTTCTTT
few,TRBV5-6,19,TRBJ2-5,TRBD1,CASSFKSIVWDRVQETQYF,TGTGCCAGCAGCTTTAAATCAATCGTTTGGGACAGGGTTCAAGAGACCCAGTACTTC
-,TRBV7-2,14,TRBJ2-7,-,CASSLGTQIGEQYF,TGTGCCAGCAGCTTAGGAACCCAAATCGGGGAGCAGTACTTC
few,TRBV25-1,12,TRBJ1-1,-,CASSDRDTEAFF,TGTGCCAGCAGTGACAGGGACACTGAAGCTTTCTTT
-,TRBV11-2,16,TRBJ2-5,-,CASSLEVGGWQETQYF,TGTGCCAGCAGCTTAGAGGTCGGAGGGTGGCAAGAGACCCAGTACTTC
-,TRBV19,12,TRBJ2-2,-,CASSDLPGELFF,TGTGCCAGTAGTGACCTACCCGGGGAGCTGTTTTTT
-,TRBV19,14,TRBJ2-7,-,CASSIGYPSDEQYF,TGTGCCAGTAGTATAGGCTACCCTAGCGACGAGCAGTACTTC
-,TRBV6-9,11,TRBJ2-3,-,CASSEATTQYF,TGTGCCAGCAGTGAAGCTACTACGCAGTATTTT
-,TRBV6-5,14,TRBJ2-4,TRBD1,CASNDPGQGVIQYF,TGTGCCAGCAATGACCCGGGACAGGGCGTCATTCAGTACTTC
few,TRBV7-3,16,TRBJ2-4,TRBD1,CASSPGTGGDKNIQYF,TGTGCCAGCAGCCCTGGGACAGGGGGAGACAAAAACATTCAGTACTTC
-,TRBV4-3,15,TRBJ2-7,-,CASSQVTEDPYEQYF,TGCGCCAGCAGCCAAGTTACGGAAGATCCCTACGAGCAGTACTTC
-,TRBV29-1,14,TRBJ2-1,TRBD2,CSALAGVPYNEQFF,TGCAGCGCTTTAGCGGGAGTACCCTACAATGAGCAGTTCTTC
-,TRBV5-1,16,TRBJ1-6,-,CASSFQGEQGGSPLHF,TGCGCCAGCAGCTTTCAAGGGGAACAGGGCGGTTCACCCCTCCACTTT
-,TRBV27,16,TRBJ2-3,TRBD2,CASSLGSGGITDTQYF,TGTGCCAGCAGTTTGGGTAGCGGGGGGATCACAGATACGCAGTATTTT